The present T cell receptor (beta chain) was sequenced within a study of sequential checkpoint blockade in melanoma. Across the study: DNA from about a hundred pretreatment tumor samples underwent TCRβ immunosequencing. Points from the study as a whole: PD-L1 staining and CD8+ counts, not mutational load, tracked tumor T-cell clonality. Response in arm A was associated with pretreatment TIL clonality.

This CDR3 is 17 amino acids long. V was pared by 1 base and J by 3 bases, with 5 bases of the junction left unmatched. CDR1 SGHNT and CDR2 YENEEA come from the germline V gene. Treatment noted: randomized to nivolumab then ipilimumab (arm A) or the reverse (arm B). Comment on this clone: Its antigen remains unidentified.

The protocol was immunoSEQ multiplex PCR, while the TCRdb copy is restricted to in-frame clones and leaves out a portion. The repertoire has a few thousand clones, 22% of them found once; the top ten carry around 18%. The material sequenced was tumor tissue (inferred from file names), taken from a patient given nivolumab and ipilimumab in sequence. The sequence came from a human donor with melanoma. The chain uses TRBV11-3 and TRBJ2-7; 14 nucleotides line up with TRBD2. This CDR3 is CASSLGGLAGVDYEQYF. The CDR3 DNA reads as TGTGCCAGCAGCTTAGGGGGACTAGCGGGAGTGGACTACGAGCAGTACTTC.